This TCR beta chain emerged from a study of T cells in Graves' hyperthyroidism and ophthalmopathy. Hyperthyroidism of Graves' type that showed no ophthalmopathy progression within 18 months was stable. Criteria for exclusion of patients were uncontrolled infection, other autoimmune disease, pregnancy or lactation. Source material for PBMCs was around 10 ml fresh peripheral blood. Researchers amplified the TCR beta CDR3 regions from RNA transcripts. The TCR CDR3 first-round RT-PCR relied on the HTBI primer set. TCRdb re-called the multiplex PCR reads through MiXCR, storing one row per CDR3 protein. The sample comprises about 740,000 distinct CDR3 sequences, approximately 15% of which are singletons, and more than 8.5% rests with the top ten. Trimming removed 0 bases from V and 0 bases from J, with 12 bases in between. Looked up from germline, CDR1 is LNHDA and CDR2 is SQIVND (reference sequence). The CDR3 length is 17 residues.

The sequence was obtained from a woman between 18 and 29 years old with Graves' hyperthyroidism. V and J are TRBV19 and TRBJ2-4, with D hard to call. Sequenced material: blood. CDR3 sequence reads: CASSIDVPKGAKNIQYF. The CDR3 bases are TGTGCCAGTAGTATAGACGTTCCCAAGGGAGCCAAAAACATTCAGTACTTC.